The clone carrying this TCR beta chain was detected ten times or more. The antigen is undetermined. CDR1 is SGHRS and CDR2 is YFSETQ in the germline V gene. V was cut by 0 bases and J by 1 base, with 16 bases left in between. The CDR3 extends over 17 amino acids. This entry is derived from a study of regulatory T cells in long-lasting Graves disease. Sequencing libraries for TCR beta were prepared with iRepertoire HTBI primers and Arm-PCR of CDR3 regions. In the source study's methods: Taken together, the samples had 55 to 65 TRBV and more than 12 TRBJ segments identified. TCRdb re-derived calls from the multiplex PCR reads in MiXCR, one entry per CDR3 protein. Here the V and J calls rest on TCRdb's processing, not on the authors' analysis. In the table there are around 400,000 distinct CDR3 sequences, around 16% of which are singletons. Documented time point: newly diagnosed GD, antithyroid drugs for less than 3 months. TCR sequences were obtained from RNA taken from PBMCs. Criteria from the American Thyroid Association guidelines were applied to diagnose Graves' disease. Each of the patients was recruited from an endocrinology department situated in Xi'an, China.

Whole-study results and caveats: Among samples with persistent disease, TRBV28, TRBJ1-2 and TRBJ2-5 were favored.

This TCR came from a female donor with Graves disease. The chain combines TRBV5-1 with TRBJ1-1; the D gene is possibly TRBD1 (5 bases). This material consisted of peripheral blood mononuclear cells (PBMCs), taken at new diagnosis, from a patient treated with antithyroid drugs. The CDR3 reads CASSLAEAWGPNTEAFF. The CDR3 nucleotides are TGCGCCAGCAGCTTGGCCGAGGCCTGGGGCCCGAACACTGAAGCTTTCTTT.